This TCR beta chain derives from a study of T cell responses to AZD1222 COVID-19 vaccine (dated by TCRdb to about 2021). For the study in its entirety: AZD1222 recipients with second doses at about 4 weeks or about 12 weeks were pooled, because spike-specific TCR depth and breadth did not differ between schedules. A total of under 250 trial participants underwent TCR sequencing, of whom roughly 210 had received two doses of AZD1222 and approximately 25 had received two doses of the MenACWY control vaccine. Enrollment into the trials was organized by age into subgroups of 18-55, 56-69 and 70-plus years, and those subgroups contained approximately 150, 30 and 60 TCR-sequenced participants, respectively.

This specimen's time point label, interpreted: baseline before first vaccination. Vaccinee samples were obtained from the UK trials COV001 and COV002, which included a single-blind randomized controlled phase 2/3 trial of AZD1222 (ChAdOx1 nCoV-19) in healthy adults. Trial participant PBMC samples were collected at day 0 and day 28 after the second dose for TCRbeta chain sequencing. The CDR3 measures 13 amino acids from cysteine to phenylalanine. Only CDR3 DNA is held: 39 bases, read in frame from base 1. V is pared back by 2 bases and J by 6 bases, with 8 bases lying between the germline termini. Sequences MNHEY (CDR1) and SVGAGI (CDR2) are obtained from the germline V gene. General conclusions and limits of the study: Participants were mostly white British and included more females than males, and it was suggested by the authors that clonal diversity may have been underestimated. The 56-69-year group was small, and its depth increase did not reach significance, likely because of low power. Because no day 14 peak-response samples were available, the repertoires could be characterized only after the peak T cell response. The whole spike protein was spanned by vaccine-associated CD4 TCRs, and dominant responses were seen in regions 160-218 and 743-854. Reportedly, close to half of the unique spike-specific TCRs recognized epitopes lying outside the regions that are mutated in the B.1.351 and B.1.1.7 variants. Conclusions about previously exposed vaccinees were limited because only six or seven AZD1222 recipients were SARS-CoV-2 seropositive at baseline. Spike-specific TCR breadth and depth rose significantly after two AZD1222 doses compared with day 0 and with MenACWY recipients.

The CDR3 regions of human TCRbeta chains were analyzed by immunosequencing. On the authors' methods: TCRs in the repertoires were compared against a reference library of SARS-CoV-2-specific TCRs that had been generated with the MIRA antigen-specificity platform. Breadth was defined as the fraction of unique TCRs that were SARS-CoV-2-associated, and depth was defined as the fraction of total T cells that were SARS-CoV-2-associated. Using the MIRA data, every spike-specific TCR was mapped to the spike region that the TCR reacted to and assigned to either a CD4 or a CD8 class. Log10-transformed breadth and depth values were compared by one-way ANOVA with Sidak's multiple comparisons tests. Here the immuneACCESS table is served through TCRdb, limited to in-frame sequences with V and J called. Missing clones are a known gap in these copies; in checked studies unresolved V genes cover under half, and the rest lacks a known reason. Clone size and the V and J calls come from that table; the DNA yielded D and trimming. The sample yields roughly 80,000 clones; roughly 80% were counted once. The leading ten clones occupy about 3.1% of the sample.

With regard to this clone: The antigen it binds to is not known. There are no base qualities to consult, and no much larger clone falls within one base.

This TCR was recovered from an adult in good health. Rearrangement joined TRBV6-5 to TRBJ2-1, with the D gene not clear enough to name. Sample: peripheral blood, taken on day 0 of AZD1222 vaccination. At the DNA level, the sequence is TGTGCCAGCAGTTACAGTTCCGCCAATGAGCAGTTCTTC. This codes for CASSYSSANEQFF.